The T cell receptor (beta chain) described here comes from a study of regulatory T cells in long-lasting Graves disease. Time point of the sample: newly diagnosed GD, antithyroid drugs for less than 3 months. Making the TCR library involved RNA that had been extracted from PBMCs. The CDR3 contains 15 residues. CDR1 and CDR2 from the germline V gene are DFQATT and SNEGSKA (reference sequence). The V gene lost 0 bases and the J gene lost 1 base, with 11 bases spanning the gap. This clonotype was detected a few times. Investigators prepared the TCR beta libraries by applying iRepertoire HTBI primers and Arm-PCR of CDR3 regions. TCRdb called the multiplex PCR reads again in MiXCR, with one record for every CDR3 protein. The sample shows about 610,000 distinct CDR3 sequences, about 16% of them seen only once. Separately, the same data were catalogued under a study of T cells in Graves' hyperthyroidism and ophthalmopathy.

Sequencing was performed on peripheral blood mononuclear cells (PBMCs), taken at new diagnosis, from a patient treated with antithyroid drugs. The chain uses TRBV20-1 and TRBJ2-3, with D possibly matching TRBD2 (5 bases). This receptor was obtained from a man in his late teens or twenties with Graves disease. The CDR3 DNA sequence: TGCAGTGCTAGAGAGGTTCGGGGAGGCACAGATACGCAGTATTTT. Translating gives CSAREVRGGTDTQYF.